The entry that follows covers one T cell receptor beta chain sequence. Its cognate antigen is unknown. This may stem from a read error, because a much larger clone lies one nucleotide away. Per the germline V gene, CDR1 is MDHEN and CDR2 is SYDVKM. The CDR3 spans 16 residues. These data are taken from a study of breast tumors, draining lymph nodes, adjacent tissues. Whole-study findings and limits: Tumor TCR diversity was below lymph nodes but above nontumor tissue.

TCRdb ran MiXCR on the multiplex PCR reads and lists one entry per CDR3 protein. There are 11,000 or so distinct CDR3 sequences in the sample; 36% occur only once, and 13% to 15% lies in the top ten. This sequence joins TRBV28 and TRBJ2-1; TRBD1 is a possible D gene (6 bases). The sequence was collected from a female donor with breast cancer. Some clones in this sample may be carry-over from other donors' samples. The specimen sequenced was breast tumor tissue. Here the CDR3 DNA reads TGTACCAGCAGTTCACAGGGTGCGGCCATCCTCAATGAGCAGTTCTTC. Protein product: CTSSSQGAAILNEQFF. Combining the CDR3 with reference TRBV28 and TRBJ2-1 gives the whole variable domain DVKVTQSSRYLVKRTGEKVFLECVQDMDHENMFWYRQDPGLGLRLIYFSYDVKMKEKGDIPEGYSVSREKKERFSLILESASTNQTSMYLCTSSSQGAAILNEQFFGPGTRLTVL.